A single sample is the source of the 7 T cell receptor beta chains below, sequenced in a study of cytomegalovirus exposure and HLA in healthy donors. PCR primers comprised 60 Vbeta and 13 Jbeta primers. Only in-frame clones appear in the TCRdb table, and some are missing; sequencing was by immunoSEQ multiplex PCR. With over 120,000 clones in the sample, the ten largest clones hold 0.75% to 1%. Sequencing input: PBMCs. The receptors shown here come from a male donor in good health and CMV-seronegative.

The chain recombines TRBV2 with TRBJ1-3, with TRBD1 identical over 7 bases. Germline CDR1 SNHLY, CDR2 FYNNEI. The CDR3 consists of 15 residues. V lost 7 bases to trimming and J lost 2 bases; unmatched junction nucleotides: 8. The CDR3 reads CASIQDRNPGNTIYF. The CDR3, as DNA: TGTGCCAGCATTCAGGACAGGAACCCTGGAAACACCATATATTTT.

The chain employs TRBV7-9 and TRBJ2-2, with 7 bases matching TRBD2. Germline lookup yields CDR1 SEHNR and CDR2 FQNEAQ (reference sequence). V was clipped by 5 bases and J by 1 base; unmatched bases: 7. This CDR3 spans 16 amino acids. CDR3 coding DNA: TGTGCCAGCAGCCCTCGGGGAGGGTGGAACACCGGGGAGCTGTTTTTT. Encoded protein: CASSPRGGWNTGELFF.

The chain carries TRBV18 and TRBJ1-6; no reliable D call. The germline V gene encodes CDR1 KGHSH and CDR2 LQKENI. The CDR3 contains 14 residues. V lost 0 bases, J lost 14 bases, and 14 bases lay in between. Here the CDR3 reads CASSPPSGISALHF. The CDR3 DNA reads TGTGCCAGCTCACCACCTTCCGGGATTTCGGCCCTCCACTTT.

The chain recombines TRBV28 with TRBJ2-5; TRBD2 agrees at 12 bases. This CDR3 contains 19 residues. The trim removed 3 bases at V and 2 bases at J, leaving 13 bases unmatched. The germline V gene encodes CDR1 MDHEN and CDR2 SYDVKM. Here the CDR3 reads CASSFPTSGGRPLQETQYF. The CDR3 nucleotides read TGTGCCAGCAGTTTCCCGACTAGCGGGGGCCGTCCCCTTCAAGAGACCCAGTACTTC.

This chain joins TRBV6-5 and TRBJ1-2; D may be TRBD1 (5 bases). This CDR3 spans 12 amino acids. In germline, CDR1 is MNHEY, CDR2 SVGAGI. Trimming took 7 bases from V and 7 from J, leaving 13 bases between them. CDR3 coding DNA: TGTGCCAGCACCAACCCGGGGGGTGGCTACACCTTC. Translation gives CASTNPGGGYTF.

The CDR3 region is CASSGWTDPARAFF. The DNA of the CDR3 is TGTGCCAGCAGCGGATGGACAGACCCTGCACGAGCTTTCTTT. The V call is TRBV5-6, the J call TRBJ1-1; possible D gene TRBD1, 6 bases. The CDR3 runs to 14 residues. V lost 4 bases and J 10 bases, leaving 20 bases between the germline ends. Germline CDR1 reads SGHDT; CDR2 reads YYEEEE.

J is TRBJ1-1 and V is TRBV29-1; TRBD1 aligns across 9 bases. Per the germline V gene, CDR1 is SQVTM and CDR2 is ANQGSEA. V dropped 7 bases and J dropped 3; count of bases not matched to a gene: 18. The CDR3 contains 17 residues. The CDR3 nucleotides read TGCAGCGCCCTCGGGGGGACAGGGTTATTGCGGGACACTGAAGCTTTCTTT. This encodes CSALGGTGLLRDTEAFF. The full variable domain, rest sourced from reference TRBV29-1 and TRBJ1-1, is SAVISQKPSRDICQRGTSLTIQCQVDSQVTMMFWYRQQPGQSLTLIATANQGSEATYESGFVIDKFPISRPNLTFSTLTVSNMSPEDSSIYLCSALGGTGLLRDTEAFFGQGTRLTVV.